These T cell receptor beta chains were read from a single sample in a study of T cell responses to AZD1222 COVID-19 vaccine. Sequencing used immunoSEQ multiplex PCR; TCRdb keeps in-frame clones, though not all of them. Of under 150,000 clones listed, roughly 88% are singletons. The sample was peripheral blood, taken 28 days after the second AZD1222 dose. These receptors all come from an adult who received the AZD1222 COVID-19 vaccine. Each CDR3 is given with its conserved first and last residue. Each record gives: V gene, D gene, J gene, clone size, CDR3 DNA, CDR3 protein. D genes are given only for firm matches. Only some rows state a clone size, as once, few, many or a class for expanded clones.

TRBV7-2,-,TRBJ2-5,-,TGTGCCAGCAGCTTAGCGGGGGGGCGGGAGACCCAGTACTTC,CASSLAGGRETQYF
TRBV29-1,TRBD2,TRBJ2-1,-,TGCAGCGTCTCCTCCGGGGTGACTAGCAGTCAGTTCTTC,CSVSSGVTSSQFF
TRBV6-5,-,TRBJ2-6,-,TGTGCCAGCAGGCTACAGGTCTCTGGGGCCAACGTCCTGACTTTC,CASRLQVSGANVLTF
TRBV6-2/TRBV6-3,TRBD1,TRBJ1-4,-,TGTGCCAGCAGTGCGGGACAGGCAAATGAAAAACTGTTTTTT,CASSAGQANEKLFF
TRBV20-1,TRBD1,TRBJ2-1,-,TGCAGTGCTAGTCCGACAGGGAGTTACGGCAATGAGCAGTTCTTC,CSASPTGSYGNEQFF
TRBV5-1,TRBD2,TRBJ2-7,-,TGCGCCAGCAGCTTGGGGCGGGAGATCGACGAGCAGTACTTC,CASSLGREIDEQYF
TRBV11-2,-,TRBJ1-3,-,TGTGCCAGCAGCCTTACCCTAGCTGGAAACACCATATATTTT,CASSLTLAGNTIYF
TRBV27,TRBD1,TRBJ1-2,-,TGTGCCAGCAGACCGGGACAGATCTCTAACTATGGCTACACCTTC,CASRPGQISNYGYTF
TRBV7-2,-,TRBJ2-1,-,TGTGCCAGCAGCTTAGTTACCTCTTCCTACAATGAGCAGTTCTTC,CASSLVTSSYNEQFF
TRBV5-1,-,TRBJ1-2,-,TGCGCCAGCAGCTTGGCCTCGGTGTATGGCTACACCTTC,CASSLASVYGYTF
TRBV6-5,-,TRBJ1-2,-,TGTGCCAGCAGTTACTCTGTGGGTGACTTTGGGTACACCTTC,CASSYSVGDFGYTF
TRBV24-1,-,TRBJ2-7,-,TGTGCCGTCAGGGAGTACGTCTACGAGCAGTACTTC,CAVREYVYEQYF
TRBV9,-,TRBJ1-4,once,TGTGCCAGCAGCCCTGGGACTGTTAATGAAAAACTGTTTTTT,CASSPGTVNEKLFF
TRBV7-2,TRBD2,TRBJ2-3,-,TGTGCCAGCAGCTTAGAACTGGCTGGCGGGGGGGCTTATACGCAGTATTTT,CASSLELAGGGAYTQYF
TRBV10-2,TRBD1,TRBJ1-3,-,TGCGCCAGCAGGGTTGACAGGGTTGGAAACACCATATATTTT,CASRVDRVGNTIYF
TRBV2,-,TRBJ2-3,-,TGTGCCAGCAGATTGAGGAGTACTAGCACAGATACGCAGTATTTT,CASRLRSTSTDTQYF
TRBV29-1,TRBD2,TRBJ2-7,-,TGCAGCGTTGATACTAGCGGGTACGAGCAGTACTTC,CSVDTSGYEQYF
TRBV27,TRBD1,TRBJ1-5,-,TGTGCCAGCAGAAGACAGGGTGGTCAGCCCCAGCATTTT,CASRRQGGQPQHF
TRBV19,-,TRBJ1-2,-,TGTGCCAGTCTAACGGGGGGCGCCGGCCATGGCTACACCTTC,CASLTGGAGHGYTF
TRBV5-1,-,TRBJ2-1,-,TGCGCCAGCTCGGACCCCCAAGGGGGCAATGAGCAGTTCTTC,CASSDPQGGNEQFF
TRBV6-4,-,TRBJ1-6,-,TGTGCCAGCAGTGTTGGATCGACAGAAAATTCACCCCTCCACTTT,CASSVGSTENSPLHF
TRBV6-5,-,TRBJ1-5,-,TGTGCCAGCAGTCGACAAAAGAATCAGCCCCAGCATTTT,CASSRQKNQPQHF
TRBV29-1,TRBD1,TRBJ1-1,few,TGCAGCGCTGGGCAGGGGGTGAGCACTGAAGCTTTCTTT,CSAGQGVSTEAFF
TRBV29-1,-,TRBJ1-6,-,TGCAGCGTTGGACGTATACCTGGGAAATTGAATTCACCCCTCCACTTT,CSVGRIPGKLNSPLHF
TRBV6-5,-,TRBJ1-2,-,TGTGCCAGCAGGGCAACAGGGTTGTACTATGGCTACACCTTC,CASRATGLYYGYTF
TRBV11-2,-,TRBJ2-2,-,TGTGCCAGCGGTTCAAGTCTGGGGATAACCGGGGAGCTGTTTTTT,CASGSSLGITGELFF
TRBV3-1/TRBV3-2,-,TRBJ2-3,-,TGTGCCAGCAGCCCCACGGGCACAGATACGCAGTATTTT,CASSPTGTDTQYF
TRBV5-6,TRBD1,TRBJ1-6,once,TGTGCCAGCAGCCCTACAGGGGTTGCCCCCCTCCACTTT,CASSPTGVAPLHF
TRBV11-3,TRBD2,TRBJ2-2,few,TGTGCCAGCAGCTCCTCTCCGGGGCTAGCGGGGGGCCGGAACACCGGGGAGCTGTTTTTT,CASSSSPGLAGGRNTGELFF
TRBV30,-,TRBJ1-6,-,TGTGCCTGGAGTGTTGGCAGGGGTAATTCACCCCTCCACTTT,CAWSVGRGNSPLHF
TRBV6-1,-,TRBJ1-1,-,TGTGCCAGCAGTGAATACCCGGGGATGAACACTGAAGCTTTCTTT,CASSEYPGMNTEAFF
TRBV27,-,TRBJ2-6,-,TGTGCCAGCACCGGAGGCTCTGGGGCCAACGTCCTGACTTTC,CASTGGSGANVLTF
TRBV12-5,-,TRBJ1-3,-,TGTGCTAGTGGGAGGAGTGAGACCGTCAGCTCTGGAAACACCATATATTTT,CASGRSETVSSGNTIYF
TRBV5-1,-,TRBJ1-3,-,TGCGCCAGCAGCCCTGCTGGGGGGACCTTGCTCGGAAACACCATATATTTT,CASSPAGGTLLGNTIYF
TRBV2,-,TRBJ2-5,-,TGTGCCACCGCGGGACAAGGGATTGGGACCCAGTACTTC,CATAGQGIGTQYF
TRBV2,TRBD1,TRBJ2-5,-,TGTGCCAGCCCTAGACAGGGGCGGGAAGAGACCCAGTACTTC,CASPRQGREETQYF
TRBV28,-,TRBJ2-7,few,TGTGCCATAACTGGGGGAAGCTCCTACGAGCAGTACTTC,CAITGGSSYEQYF
TRBV10-1,-,TRBJ2-7,once,TGCGCCAGCAGTGAGCGAGTTACCTACGAGCAGTACTTC,CASSERVTYEQYF
TRBV6-2/TRBV6-3,-,TRBJ1-6,-,TGTGCCAGCAGTTACGATCGGCGAGACATTAATTCACCCCTCCACTTT,CASSYDRRDINSPLHF
TRBV12-3/TRBV12-4,-,TRBJ2-1,-,TGTGCCAGCAGTTTAAGACCAACCAATGAGCAGTTCTTC,CASSLRPTNEQFF
TRBV7-8,-,TRBJ1-2,-,TGTGCCAGCAGCAAAAAGCGGGACACTTCTAACTATGGCTACACCTTC,CASSKKRDTSNYGYTF
TRBV15,-,TRBJ1-3,-,TGTGCCACCAGCGTGAGGCTGGGGGACACCATATATTTT,CATSVRLGDTIYF
TRBV15,-,TRBJ1-5,once,TGTGCCACCAGCAGAGATGAAGGCAGTCGGATTCGCAATCAGCCCCAGCATTTT,CATSRDEGSRIRNQPQHF
TRBV6-5,-,TRBJ1-2,-,TGTGCCAGCAGTTACGACTTTCGGGACTATGGCTACACCTTC,CASSYDFRDYGYTF
TRBV3-1/TRBV3-2,TRBD1,TRBJ2-7,few,TGTGCCAGCAGCCATCGGGACAGGGGGAACGAGCAGTACTTC,CASSHRDRGNEQYF
TRBV28,TRBD1,TRBJ1-3,-,TGTGCCAGCACCCAACAGGGGTCTGGAAACACCATATATTTT,CASTQQGSGNTIYF
TRBV2,-,TRBJ1-2,-,TGTGCCAGCACAACACCGGGAATCTACTATGGCTACACCTTC,CASTTPGIYYGYTF
TRBV6-5,-,TRBJ1-6,few,TGTGCCAGCAGTTACTCAGGGGAGGGGAATTCACCCCTCCACTTT,CASSYSGEGNSPLHF
TRBV20-1,-,TRBJ1-1,-,TGCAGTGCTAGTGGCGGGGTCACTGAAGCTTTCTTT,CSASGGVTEAFF
TRBV6-6,TRBD1,TRBJ1-5,once,TGTGCCAGCAGACGACGGGACAGGGGTGAACAGCCCCAGCATTTT,CASRRRDRGEQPQHF
TRBV5-4,-,TRBJ1-4,-,TGTGCCAGCAGCCGTGGGGGGGGGCTGAATGAAAAACTGTTTTTT,CASSRGGGLNEKLFF
TRBV15,-,TRBJ1-5,-,TGTGCCACCAGCGGGACTAGAGATCAGCCCCAGCATTTT,CATSGTRDQPQHF
TRBV4-2,TRBD1,TRBJ1-4,-,TGTGCCAGCAGCACCCGACAGGGGGATAATGAAAAACTGTTTTTT,CASSTRQGDNEKLFF
TRBV25-1,-,TRBJ2-3,-,TGTGCCAGCAGTGAATGGGACAGCACAGATACGCAGTATTTT,CASSEWDSTDTQYF
TRBV11-2,TRBD2,TRBJ2-1,-,TGTGCCAGCAGCTTAGCCGTTACTAGCGGGAGCGGGTACAATGAGCAGTTCTTC,CASSLAVTSGSGYNEQFF
TRBV12-5,-,TRBJ2-1,-,TGTGCTAGTGGTCCCATTGGGGACAAACAGTTCTTC,CASGPIGDKQFF
TRBV11-2,-,TRBJ1-2,-,TGTGCCAGCAGAGGAGGATCTAGTTTCTACACCTTC,CASRGGSSFYTF
TRBV14,TRBD1,TRBJ1-1,medium-sized,TGTGCCAGCAGACCAGGACAGGGGTCCCCGCCTGGAGCTTTCTTT,CASRPGQGSPPGAFF
TRBV5-4,-,TRBJ2-1,-,TGTGCCAGCAGCCAGATGCCGGGACGATACAATGAGCAGTTCTTC,CASSQMPGRYNEQFF
TRBV6-4,-,TRBJ1-2,-,TGTGCCAGCAGTGACGGAGAGTCGAACTATGGCTACACCTTC,CASSDGESNYGYTF